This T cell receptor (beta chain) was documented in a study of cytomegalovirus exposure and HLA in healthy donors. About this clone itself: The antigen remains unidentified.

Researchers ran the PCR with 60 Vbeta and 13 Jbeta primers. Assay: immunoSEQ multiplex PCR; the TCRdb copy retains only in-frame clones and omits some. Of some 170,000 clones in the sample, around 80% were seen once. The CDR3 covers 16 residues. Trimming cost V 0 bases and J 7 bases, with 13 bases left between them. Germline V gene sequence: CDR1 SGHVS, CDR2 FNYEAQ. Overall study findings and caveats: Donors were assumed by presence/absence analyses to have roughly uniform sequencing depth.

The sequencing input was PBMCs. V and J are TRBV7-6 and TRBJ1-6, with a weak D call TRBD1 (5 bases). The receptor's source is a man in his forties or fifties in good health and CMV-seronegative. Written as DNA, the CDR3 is TGTGCCAGCAGCTTAGCTGCGGGGGTCGTGAATTCACCCCTCCACTTT. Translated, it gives CASSLAAGVVNSPLHF. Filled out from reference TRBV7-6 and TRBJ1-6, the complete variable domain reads GAGVSQSPRYKVTKRGQDVALRCDPISGHVSLYWYRQALGQGPEFLTYFNYEAQQDKSGLPNDRFSAERPEGSISTLTIQRTEQRDSAMYRCASSLAAGVVNSPLHFGNGTRLTVT.